The present T cell receptor beta chain was sequenced within a study of memory CD4+ T cells and cytomegalovirus serostatus. Trimming removed 4 bases at V and 5 bases at J, with 9 bases between. The CDR3 loop spans 14 amino acids. Germline CDR1 reads MNHEY; CDR2 reads SMNVEV (reference sequence). Authors' processing steps: Out-of-frame sequences were removed, leaving 2 million to 2.5 million distinct TCRbeta sequences. TCRdb keeps only in-frame clones here, not all; method: immunoSEQ multiplex PCR. V and J calls and clone size are given by that table; D and trimming were obtained from the DNA. The table lists some 50,000 clones, around 80% of them singletons, with about 1.5% in the top ten. General study points: Of more than 150 reported CMV TCRbeta sequences, under 70 were found in memory CD4+ repertoires.

Single viable CD3+CD4+CD8-CD45RO+ cells were sorted as the memory CD4+ T cells. Total CD4+ T cells were enriched by CD4 positive selection. A word on this clone: Its matching antigen is unknown.

This clonotype originated in an adult in good health and CMV-seronegative. The source material was memory CD4+ T cells from blood. This chain links TRBV27 with TRBJ1-6, with D unclear. In DNA form, the CDR3 reads TGTGCCAGCAGTTCCCGGGATCATAATTCACCCCTCCACTTT. Protein product: CASSSRDHNSPLHF.